Listed here is a single T cell receptor (beta chain). What this receptor recognizes is not known. Base quality data are lacking; no much larger clone is found one base away. Instrument on record: Illumina HiSeq 1500. Starting from the raw public reads, TCRdb applied fastp trimming at Q25, assembled clones with MiXCR and retained in-frame beta chains. Each entry merges the rows of one CDR3 protein and shows their most common DNA and genes. The sample table lists about 69,000 distinct CDR3 sequences, 25% to 30% of them with a count of one. The top ten clones comprise roughly three fifths of the sample. The sample's treatment or condition, from its label and the paper: in vitro stimulation with specific CMV peptide epitopes to enrich CMV-specific T cells. This entry is derived from a study of T cell repertoires in cytomegalovirus infection (dated by TCRdb to the late 2010s). As for the study more broadly: Peptide stimulations targeted recently identified HLA-C-restricted CMV epitopes, whose presentation resists viral immunomodulation, together with well-studied HLA-B-restricted epitopes. Donor HLA type was relevant to the analysis, as public TCR beta signatures indicated carriage of CMV infection together with the matching HLA type. Beyond this particular receptor, the publication reports: Cumulative frequency of public TCR beta family members discriminated carriers of CMV infection plus the relevant HLA type in this cohort and an independent roughly 330-donor cohort. In the ex vivo response, HLA-C-restricted CMV-specific TCR beta clonotypes were dominant, and in two of eight donors the single most frequent clonotype came from this HLA-C-restricted group.

The TCR sequence derives from a human donor in good health (CMV status not recorded). Some clones in this sample may be carry-over from other donors' samples. This specimen consisted of CD8+ T cells from cultured PBMCs, obtained from culture after CMV antigen stimulation.

The sequenced DNA is TGTGCCAGCAACCCCGGGACTTCCACAGATACGCAGTATTTT. This yields the protein CASNPGTSTDTQYF. The chain links TRBV27 with TRBJ2-3; TRBD2 could be the D gene, as 6 bases match. Spanning cysteine to phenylalanine, the CDR3 consists of 14 amino acids. Only the CDR3 part of the read is kept: 42 bases, read in frame from the first base. The junction carries 13 bases between V and J, which are trimmed by 7 bases and 2 bases respectively. Via the germline V gene (reference sequence), CDR1 is MNHEY and CDR2 SMNVEV.